This T cell receptor (beta chain) originates from a study of T cell responses to AZD1222 COVID-19 vaccine. The wider study: Analysis merged second doses at about 4 or about 12 weeks.

This clone was found once. The antigen is undetermined. Trimming stripped 6 bases from V and 0 bases from J, with 15 bases between. The CDR3 runs to 15 residues. Germline-derived CDR1 and CDR2 are MNHEY and SVGEGT. The protocol was immunoSEQ multiplex PCR, while the TCRdb copy is restricted to in-frame clones and leaves out a portion. Found here are around 100,000 clones, less than 95% of them singletons; the top ten hold more than 4.5%. General study results and limits: CD4 TCRs linked to vaccination spanned spike, dominating at 160-218 and 743-854.

This TCR was recovered from an adult in good health. The sample in question was peripheral blood, obtained on day 0 of AZD1222 vaccination. The rearrangement links TRBV6-2 or TRBV6-3 to TRBJ2-7; possible D gene TRBD1, 6 bases. The CDR3 spells CASSNRDIRSYEQYF. DNA of the CDR3: TGTGCCAGCAGCAACCGGGACATACGCTCCTACGAGCAGTACTTC.